The clone carrying this TCR beta chain was found a few times. No antigen is known for it. The sample is drawn from a study of identical twins. Overall study results and limits: Whereas memory repertoires showed no such difference, abundant cord blood beta clonotypes carried fewer insertions. Invariant T cells like MAIT and iNKT could partly confound the zero-insertion analyses. The authors drew conclusions from cross-sectional statistical analysis rather than following the same donors.

Germline-derived CDR1 and CDR2 are ENHRY and SYGVKD. The CDR3 has 18 amino acids. The germline V and J ends were trimmed by 5 bases and 1 base, with 18 bases remaining between them. cDNA molecules carried unique molecular identifiers, and template switching added a universal primer site. TCRdb redid the calling of the 5' RACE reads with MiXCR, one entry per CDR3 protein. The data show hundreds of thousands of distinct CDR3 sequences, more than 6.5% seen once. Separately, the same data were catalogued under a study of yellow fever vaccine responses in identical twins.

This TCR came from a woman aged 18-29 years in good health. The chain joins TRBV10-3 to TRBJ2-6; TRBD1 is a possible D gene (6 bases). The sequenced material came from PBMCs. CDR3 sequence reads: CAISSWDHTGSGANVLTF. As DNA, the CDR3 is TGTGCCATCAGTTCTTGGGACCACACAGGGTCTGGGGCCAACGTCCTGACTTTC.